The 5 T cell receptor beta chains below were found in one sample sequenced in a study of T-cell memory formation after mild COVID-19. TCRdb re-analysed the 5' RACE reads in MiXCR, keeping a single row per CDR3 protein. The table shows 380,000 or so distinct CDR3 sequences, with over 13% occurring only once. Sequenced material: PBMCs or a T cell subset sorted from them (not recorded which). These receptors came from a man between 18 and 35 years old who had mild COVID-19 (a few samples of this study predate the infection). Cell type and time point are not known.

This clonotype has a handful of counts. V is TRBV5-1 and J is TRBJ2-3; 8 positions match TRBD1. The CDR3 is 15 amino acids. V was clipped by 4 bases and J by 4 bases; unmatched bases: 8. Germline values: CDR1 SGHRS, CDR2 YFSETQ. For the CDR3, the DNA is TGCGCCAGCAGCGTAGGACAGGGTTTGGCAGATACGCAGTATTTT. This sequence encodes CASSVGQGLADTQYF.

The rearrangement uses TRBV7-3 and TRBJ1-1; TRBD1 is a possible D gene (5 bases). Trimming stripped 0 bases from V and 5 bases from J, with 13 bases between. The CDR3 is 15 residues long. Per germline, CDR1 SGHTA and CDR2 FQGTGA. CDR3 sequence reads: CASSLTGALTTEAFF. CDR3 bases: TGTGCCAGCAGCTTAACTGGGGCACTGACAACTGAAGCTTTCTTT.

The chain has TRBV5-1 and TRBJ2-1; D gene ambiguous. The CDR3 extends over 15 amino acids. Trimming left V 1 base short and J 8 bases short, with 16 bases between. Germline values: CDR1 SGHRS, CDR2 YFSETQ. CDR3 region: CASSLFSKGLHEQFF. The CDR3 bases are TGCGCCAGCAGCTTGTTTTCTAAGGGCCTCCATGAGCAGTTCTTC. Full variable domain (missing parts from reference TRBV5-1 and TRBJ2-1): KAGVTQTPRYLIKTRGQQVTLSCSPISGHRSVSWYQQTPGQGLQFLFEYFSETQRNKGNFPGRFSGRQFSNSRSEMNVSTLELGDSALYLCASSLFSKGLHEQFFGPGTRLTVL.

In this sample, this clonotype turned up many times. V is TRBV5-1 and J is TRBJ1-1; D not resolved. Germline CDR1 SGHRS, CDR2 YFSETQ. The CDR3 loop spans 14 amino acids. The germline V and J ends were trimmed by 5 bases and 3 bases, with 14 bases remaining between them. This CDR3 is CASSLGSTYTEAFF. DNA for the CDR3: TGCGCCAGCAGTTTAGGGTCTACGTACACTGAAGCTTTCTTT.

V and J are TRBV29-1 and TRBJ1-4; 9 bases agree with TRBD1. CDR1 and CDR2 (germline): SQVTM, ANQGSEA. After removal of 7 bases from V and 3 bases from J, the junction contained 12 bases not matched to a gene. The length of the CDR3 is 16 residues. CDR3 in amino acids: CSACFPGQGSNEKLFF. Here the CDR3 DNA reads TGCAGCGCCTGTTTCCCGGGACAGGGATCTAATGAAAAACTGTTTTTT.